This T cell receptor (beta chain) appears in the sequencing data of a study of OX40 agonist ivuxolimab in advanced cancers. Overall study context: All patients had ivuxolimab intravenously every 2 weeks at 0.01 to 10 mg/kg. Partial responses were achieved by three patients, of whom one had hepatocellular carcinoma and two had cutaneous melanoma. Every patient in dose escalation had hepatocellular carcinoma, melanoma, renal cell or head and neck cancer.

To note about this clone: No antigen is known for it.

In germline, CDR1 is MNHNS, CDR2 SASEGT. The V segment lost 4 bases and the J segment 5 bases; nucleotides outside the gene matches: 6. This CDR3 spans 16 amino acids. The study's findings and limits: Clonal expansion in partial responders at 0.1-3.0 mg/kg ranked among the lowest.

Using immunoSEQ multiplex PCR, the repertoire was profiled, and TCRdb retains in-frame clones only, with some absent. The sample yields about 65,000 clones, over 75% seen once. The chain is built from TRBV6-1 and TRBJ2-2, with TRBD2 identical over 11 bases. The starting material was CD4+ or CD8+ T cells sorted from blood, obtained in a trial of the OX40 agonist ivuxolimab. The TCR originated in an adult with an advanced solid tumor such as melanoma, head and neck, liver or kidney cancer. In DNA form, the CDR3 reads TGTGCCAGCAGTGCCCCCGTAGCGGGGGGGACCGGGGAGCTGTTTTTT. As protein: CASSAPVAGGTGELFF.